This T cell receptor beta chain derives from a study of T cell responses to AZD1222 COVID-19 vaccine (dated by TCRdb to the early 2020s). Background on the whole study: Because spike-specific TCR depth and breadth did not differ between the two schedules, AZD1222 recipients who got a second dose at roughly 4 weeks were pooled with those who got a second dose at roughly 12 weeks. A total of around 240 trial participants underwent TCR sequencing, of whom around 210 had received two doses of AZD1222 and 26 had received two doses of the MenACWY control vaccine. Trial participants were enrolled into age subgroups of 18-55, 56-69 and 70-plus years, which contained about 150, 28 and 57 TCR-sequenced participants, respectively. Study-level results and caveats: Conclusions about previously exposed vaccinees were limited because only a handful of AZD1222 recipients were SARS-CoV-2 seropositive at baseline. Vaccine-associated CD4 TCRs spanned the whole spike protein, with dominant responses in regions 160-218 and 743-854. Participants were mostly white British, with more females than males. The authors suggested clonal diversity may have been underestimated. After two AZD1222 doses, spike-specific TCR breadth and depth were significantly higher than at day 0 and than in MenACWY recipients. No day 14 peak-response samples were available, so repertoires were characterized only after the peak T cell response. In the small 56-69-year group, the increase in depth fell short of significance, most likely because of low power. Nearly half of unique spike-specific TCRs reportedly recognized epitopes outside regions mutated in the B.1.351 and B.1.1.7 variants.

The CDR3 regions of human TCRbeta chains were analyzed by immunosequencing. For the original study's pipeline: Repertoire TCRs were matched against a reference library of SARS-CoV-2-specific TCRs generated with the MIRA antigen-specificity platform. Breadth meant the fraction of unique TCRs that were SARS-CoV-2-associated, whereas depth meant the fraction of total T cells that were SARS-CoV-2-associated. Each spike-specific TCR was assigned to its reactive spike region and to a CD4 or CD8 class using the MIRA data. Log10-transformed breadth and depth values were compared by one-way ANOVA with Sidak's multiple comparisons tests. Sourced from immuneACCESS, this table was stored by TCRdb with only in-frame sequences that have V and J called. A share of the clones is absent; for the studies checked, an unresolved V gene accounts for under half, and the remainder has no known explanation. V, J and clone size reflect that table, while D and trimming were determined from the DNA. This sample comprises around 160,000 clones, more than 75% of them detected only once. The ten biggest clones cover around 5.5% of the sample.

Notes on this clone: The target of this receptor is not known. The record has no base qualities; no much larger clone is one base away.

This sample's time point label indicates: baseline before first vaccination. The vaccinee samples were drawn from two UK trials, COV001 and COV002, one of which was a single-blind randomized controlled phase 2/3 trial testing AZD1222 (ChAdOx1 nCoV-19) in healthy adults. For TCRbeta chain sequencing, PBMC samples were collected from trial participants at day 0 and at day 28 after the second dose. Measured from the cysteine to the phenylalanine, the CDR3 is 15 residues long. The kept DNA is CDR3 alone, 45 bases in frame from the first base. V is reduced by 0 bases and J by 1 base, leaving a spacing of 10 bases between them. CDR1 and CDR2 are read off the germline V gene as SGDLS and YYNGEE.

Sequenced material: peripheral blood, taken on day 0 of AZD1222 vaccination. The sequence was obtained from an adult in good health. The chain couples TRBV9 to TRBJ1-1, with an unclear D gene assignment. The DNA sequence reads TGTGCCAGCAGCGTAGTACGCCAGGCGAACACTGAAGCTTTCTTT. Protein translation: CASSVVRQANTEAFF.